Following are 22 T cell receptor beta chains from one sample sequenced in a study of chemoradiotherapy in HPV16-positive cancers. The data were produced by immunoSEQ multiplex PCR, yet TCRdb's version contains in-frame clones alone and is incomplete. The data contain fewer than 18,000 clones, about three quarters of them singletons. Sample collection was performed from a patient who underwent chemoradiotherapy. The receptors were sampled from a human donor with HPV-associated anogenital cancer.

V gene TRBV2 combines with J gene TRBJ2-7, with D unresolved. From germline, CDR1 is SNHLY and CDR2 FYNNEI. Deletions cut 4 bases from V and 3 bases from J, with 10 bases between. This CDR3 spans 13 amino acids. The CDR3 loop is CASSGYTDYEQYF. Written as DNA, the CDR3 is TGTGCCAGCAGTGGTTACACCGACTACGAGCAGTACTTC.

This clone was found once. The chain couples TRBV11-2 to TRBJ2-7; 9 bases map to TRBD2. Germline trimming cut 5 bases from V and 6 bases from J; bases unmatched to any gene: 5. This CDR3 region has 13 residues. Germline lookup yields CDR1 SGHAT and CDR2 FQNNGV. The CDR3 spells CASSPTTSGEQYF. The CDR3 coding sequence is TGTGCCAGCAGCCCAACGACTAGCGGCGAGCAGTACTTC. Full variable domain (remainder filled in from reference TRBV11-2 and TRBJ2-7): EAGVAQSPRYKIIEKRQSVAFWCNPISGHATLYWYQQILGQGPKLLIQFQNNGVVDDSQLPKDRFSAERLKGVDSTLKIQPAKLEDSAVYLCASSPTTSGEQYFGPGTRLTVT.

This sequence joins TRBV6-1 and TRBJ1-1; D is uncertain. This CDR3 comprises 13 residues. Germline-derived CDR1 and CDR2 are MNHNS and SASEGT. Between the trimmed V and J ends, which lost 9 bases and 1 base, there was a span of 12 bases. CDR3 residues: CASSDKPNTEAFF. The CDR3 coding sequence is TGTGCCAGTTCAGACAAGCCGAACACTGAAGCTTTCTTT.

The gene calls are TRBV2 and TRBJ1-3, with D unclear. Germline lookup yields CDR1 SNHLY and CDR2 FYNNEI. The V and J ends lost 7 bases and 4 bases respectively, with 8 bases between them. This CDR3 contains 12 residues. This chain's CDR3 is CASKPEGNTIYF. The CDR3 DNA reads TGTGCCAGCAAGCCGGAGGGAAACACCATATATTTT.

The chain links TRBV28 to TRBJ1-5; D not certain. Germline CDR1 MDHEN, CDR2 SYDVKM. V was trimmed by 1 base and J by 0 bases, leaving 13 bases between them. CDR3 length equals 17 residues. The CDR3 is CASSLSPIRYSNQPQHF. CDR3 DNA: TGTGCCAGCAGTTTATCCCCTATTCGTTATAGCAATCAGCCCCAGCATTTT.

This sequence joins TRBV6-5 and TRBJ2-7; D is possibly TRBD2 (6 bases). Germline-derived CDR1 and CDR2 are MNHEY and SVGAGI. CDR3 length: 13 residues. The V end lost 0 bases, the J end lost 7 bases, and 10 bases lay between the germline ends. In DNA, the CDR3 is TGTGCCAGCAGTTACTCCCAAGCGGGTGAGCAGTACTTC. Translation: CASSYSQAGEQYF.

The chain has TRBV2 and TRBJ1-1, with TRBD1 identical over 7 bases. The CDR3 loop spans 13 amino acids. The V gene's germline CDR1 is SNHLY and CDR2 FYNNEI. Germline trimming cut 8 bases from V and 1 base from J; bases unmatched to any gene: 4. Written as DNA, the CDR3 is TGTGCCAGCGTGGGACAGAGGAACACTGAAGCTTTCTTT. It encodes CASVGQRNTEAFF.

V and J are TRBV11-3 and TRBJ2-7; 15 bases fit TRBD2. Germline V lookup: CDR1 SGHNT, CDR2 YENEEA. Trimming at V came to 4 bases and at J to 5 bases, leaving 3 bases not matched to a gene. There are 15 residues in the CDR3. CDR3 sequence (DNA): TGTGCCAGCAGCTCGGGACTAGCGGGGGGAAACGAGCAGTACTTC. This encodes CASSSGLAGGNEQYF.

This sequence joins TRBV9 and TRBJ1-2; D perhaps matches TRBD1 (5 bases). In germline, CDR1 is SGDLS, CDR2 YYNGEE. This CDR3 is built from 15 residues. Between the trimmed V and J ends, which lost 0 bases and 5 bases, there was a span of 14 bases. In DNA form, the CDR3 reads TGTGCCAGCAGCGTAGCCCCAGGGCTGTCGTATGGCTACACCTTC. This codes for CASSVAPGLSYGYTF.

This clone was found once. The chain couples TRBV5-1 to TRBJ1-1; no reliable D call. Germline CDR1 reads SGHRS; CDR2 reads YFSETQ. This CDR3 comprises 12 residues. Trimming cost V 5 bases and J 1 base, with 6 bases left between them. The DNA for the CDR3 is TGCGCCAGCAGGGAAAAGAACACTGAAGCTTTCTTT. It codes for CASREKNTEAFF.

V is TRBV19 and J is TRBJ1-1; D gene ambiguous. The V gene's germline CDR1 is LNHDA and CDR2 SQIVND (reference sequence). V lost 7 bases and J lost 1, with 13 bases in between. CDR3 length: 14 residues. CDR3 region: CASTIDLENTEAFF. CDR3 DNA: TGTGCCAGTACAATCGACCTAGAGAACACTGAAGCTTTCTTT.

This chain connects TRBV15 to TRBJ2-1; D not resolved. CDR1 and CDR2 from the germline V gene are LNHNV and YYDKDF (reference sequence). The V gene lost 3 bases and the J gene lost 4 bases, with 4 bases spanning the gap. This CDR3 contains 12 residues. CDR3 sequence (DNA): TGTGCCACCAGCAGGGAATACAATGAGCAGTTCTTC. Amino acid sequence: CATSREYNEQFF.

Here the CDR3 DNA reads TGCAGCGTTGTCCCTGAAGCTTTCTTT. Amino acid sequence: CSVVPEAFF. This rearrangement joins TRBV29-1 to TRBJ1-1, with D uncertain. The V end lost 4 bases, the J end lost 6 bases, and 3 bases lay between the germline ends. This CDR3 is 9 amino acids long. In germline, CDR1 is SQVTM, CDR2 ANQGSEA.

The rearrangement joins TRBV9 to TRBJ1-5; 8 nucleotides align to TRBD1. The germline gives CDR1 SGDLS, CDR2 YYNGEE. Germline trimming cut 4 bases from V and 5 bases from J; bases unmatched to any gene: 8. The CDR3 is 15 residues long. The CDR3 sequence: CASSPGQGSHQPQHF. For the CDR3, the DNA is TGTGCCAGCAGCCCTGGACAGGGCTCCCATCAGCCCCAGCATTTT.

This clone was detected only once. The V call is TRBV6-6, the J call TRBJ1-5; D call uncertain. Trimming took 5 bases from V and 0 from J, leaving 8 bases between them. The length of the CDR3 is 14 residues. Germline loops: CDR1 MNHNY, CDR2 SVGAGI (reference sequence). CDR3 loop: CASSRPYSNQPQHF. CDR3 sequence (DNA): TGTGCCAGCAGTCGACCCTATAGCAATCAGCCCCAGCATTTT.

This clone was counted only a few times. The rearrangement joins TRBV2 to TRBJ1-6, with D maybe TRBD1 (5 bases). V lost 4 bases to trimming and J lost 9 bases, with 22 bases between them. CDR1 and CDR2 from the germline V gene are SNHLY and FYNNEI. This CDR3 is 17 amino acids long. The CDR3 DNA reads TGTGCCAGCAGTGCTCCTAGGAAGGGGATCGGTGGTTCACCCCTCCACTTT. Translating gives CASSAPRKGIGGSPLHF.

V gene TRBV4-3 combines with J gene TRBJ1-2, with D tentatively TRBD1 (5 bases). Germline values: CDR1 LGHNA, CDR2 YSLEER. Trimming left V 2 bases short and J 0 bases short, with 10 bases between. The CDR3 extends over 15 amino acids. The CDR3 coding sequence is TGCGCCAGCAGCCAATCAACAGGTCCTAACTATGGCTACACCTTC. Its protein product is CASSQSTGPNYGYTF.

The rearrangement uses TRBV28 and TRBJ2-1, with 7 bases fitting TRBD1. The CDR3 loop spans 16 amino acids. Germline V gives CDR1 MDHEN, CDR2 SYDVKM. The trim removed 5 bases at V and 7 bases at J, leaving 14 bases unmatched. CDR3 coding DNA: TGTGCCAGCAGTCGACAGGGCTGGGGTTCGGGGAATGAGCAGTTCTTC. This codes for CASSRQGWGSGNEQFF.

This clone has more than one count but fewer than ten. The V gene is TRBV7-2, the J gene TRBJ1-2, with 10 bases that match TRBD1. V gave up 5 bases and J gave up 6 bases; unmatched junction bases: 3. The CDR3 spans 13 residues. Germline values: CDR1 SGHTA, CDR2 FQGNSA. The CDR3 protein is CASSLGQGNGYTF. The CDR3 DNA reads TGTGCCAGCAGCCTGGGACAGGGGAATGGCTACACCTTC.

The V call is TRBV11-3, the J call TRBJ2-5; 15 positions match TRBD2. Judging by the DNA end, TRBJ2-7 fits better; the J call may be wrong. In germline, CDR1 is SGHNT, CDR2 YENEEA. The CDR3 runs to 15 residues. The CDR3 region is CASSSGLAGGNEQYF. The CDR3 DNA reads as TGTGCCAGCAGCTCGGGACTAGCGGGGGGAAACGAGCAGTACTTC.

This clone was observed a few times. The chain is built from TRBV20-1 and TRBJ1-2; the D is unclear. CDR1 and CDR2 from the germline V gene are DFQATT and SNEGSKA (reference sequence). This CDR3 spans 11 amino acids. Trimming removed 2 bases at V and 3 bases at J, with 4 bases between. The CDR3 region has the DNA TGCAGTGCTAGACCAGACTATGGCTACACCTTC. This sequence encodes CSARPDYGYTF.

For the CDR3, the DNA is TGCAGCGTTGAAGGCTTTAATGAGCAGTACTTC. Protein: CSVEGFNEQYF. This chain joins TRBV29-1 and TRBJ2-7; D is undetermined. Germline CDR1 is SQVTM and CDR2 is ANQGSEA. V was pared by 1 base and J by 7 bases, with 8 bases between. The CDR3 contains 11 residues.